This T cell receptor (beta chain) was identified in a study of identical twins. This clonotype was counted between two and nine times. TCRdb re-analysed the 5' RACE reads in MiXCR, keeping a single row per CDR3 protein. The sample has a few hundred thousand distinct CDR3 sequences, about 8.3% seen once. The V end was cut by 0 bases, the J end by 0 bases, with 6 bases between. Looked up from germline, CDR1 is LGHNA and CDR2 is YSLEER. CDR3 size: 15 residues. This sample was shared with a second study, whose subject was yellow fever vaccine responses in identical twins.

This TCR derives from a woman aged 18 to 35 in good health. This sequence joins TRBV4-3 and TRBJ1-5, with D unclear. Sequencing was performed on CD8+ T cells sorted from blood. The CDR3 sequence is CASSQDFVSNQPQHF. Here the CDR3 DNA reads TGCGCCAGCAGCCAAGATTTCGTTAGCAATCAGCCCCAGCATTTT.